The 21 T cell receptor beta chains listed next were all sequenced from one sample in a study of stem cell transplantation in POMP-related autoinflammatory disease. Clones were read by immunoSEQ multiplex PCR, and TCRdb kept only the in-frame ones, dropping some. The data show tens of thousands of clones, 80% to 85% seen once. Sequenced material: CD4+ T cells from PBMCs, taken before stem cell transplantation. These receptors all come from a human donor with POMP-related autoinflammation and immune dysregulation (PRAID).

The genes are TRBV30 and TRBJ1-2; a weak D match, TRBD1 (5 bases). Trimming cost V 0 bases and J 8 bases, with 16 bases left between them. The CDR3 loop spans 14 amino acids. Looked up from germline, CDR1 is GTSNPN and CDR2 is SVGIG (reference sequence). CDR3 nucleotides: TGTGCCTGGAGTGTTAGGGGAGAATATGGAGGCTACACCTTC. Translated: CAWSVRGEYGGYTF.

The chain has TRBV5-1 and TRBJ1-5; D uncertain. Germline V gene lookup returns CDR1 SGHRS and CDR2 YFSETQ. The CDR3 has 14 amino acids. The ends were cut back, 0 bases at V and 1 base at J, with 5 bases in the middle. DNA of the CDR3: TGCGCCAGCAGCTTGGATGCAAGCAATCAGCCCCAGCATTTT. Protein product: CASSLDASNQPQHF.

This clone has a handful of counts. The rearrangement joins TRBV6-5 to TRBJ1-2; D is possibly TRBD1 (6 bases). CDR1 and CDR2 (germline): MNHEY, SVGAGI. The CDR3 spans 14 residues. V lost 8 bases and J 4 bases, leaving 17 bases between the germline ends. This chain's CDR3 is CASRSGGWGYGYTF. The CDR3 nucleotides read TGTGCCAGCCGCTCGGGGGGCTGGGGCTATGGCTACACCTTC.

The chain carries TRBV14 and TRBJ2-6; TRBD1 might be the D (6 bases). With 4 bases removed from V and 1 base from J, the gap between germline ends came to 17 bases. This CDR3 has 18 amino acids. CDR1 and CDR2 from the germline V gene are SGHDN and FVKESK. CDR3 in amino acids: CASSPTSGHLSGANVLTF. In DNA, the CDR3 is TGTGCCAGCAGCCCAACGTCGGGACACCTATCTGGGGCCAACGTCCTGACTTTC.

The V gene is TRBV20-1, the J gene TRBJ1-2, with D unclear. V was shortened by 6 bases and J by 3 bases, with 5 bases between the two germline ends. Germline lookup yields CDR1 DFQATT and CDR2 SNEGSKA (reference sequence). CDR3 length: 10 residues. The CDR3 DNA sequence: TGCAGTGCCCCAGACTATGGCTACACCTTC. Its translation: CSAPDYGYTF.

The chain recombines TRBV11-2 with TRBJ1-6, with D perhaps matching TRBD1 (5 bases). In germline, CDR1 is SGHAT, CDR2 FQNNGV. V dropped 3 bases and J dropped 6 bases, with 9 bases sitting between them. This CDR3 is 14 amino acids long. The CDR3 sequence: CASSFQGFNSPLHF. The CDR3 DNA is TGTGCCAGCAGCTTTCAGGGTTTTAATTCACCCCTCCACTTT.

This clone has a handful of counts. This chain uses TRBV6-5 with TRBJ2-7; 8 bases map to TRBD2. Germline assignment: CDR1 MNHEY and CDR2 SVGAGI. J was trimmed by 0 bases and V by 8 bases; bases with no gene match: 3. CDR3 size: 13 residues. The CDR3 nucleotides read TGTGCCAGCCGAAGCGGGAGCTCCTACGAGCAGTACTTC. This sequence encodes CASRSGSSYEQYF.

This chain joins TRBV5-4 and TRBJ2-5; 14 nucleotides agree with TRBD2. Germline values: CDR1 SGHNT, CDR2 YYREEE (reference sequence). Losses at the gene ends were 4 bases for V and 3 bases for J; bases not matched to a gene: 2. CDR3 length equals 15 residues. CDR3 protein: CASSKGLAGEETQYF. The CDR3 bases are TGTGCCAGCAGCAAGGGACTAGCGGGAGAAGAGACCCAGTACTTC.

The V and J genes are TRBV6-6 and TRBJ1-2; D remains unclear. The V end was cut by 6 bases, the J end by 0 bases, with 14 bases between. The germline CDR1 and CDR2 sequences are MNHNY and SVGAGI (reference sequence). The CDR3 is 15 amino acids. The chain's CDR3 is CASSFPTVTNYGYTF. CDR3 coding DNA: TGTGCCAGCAGCTTTCCGACGGTTACTAACTATGGCTACACCTTC.

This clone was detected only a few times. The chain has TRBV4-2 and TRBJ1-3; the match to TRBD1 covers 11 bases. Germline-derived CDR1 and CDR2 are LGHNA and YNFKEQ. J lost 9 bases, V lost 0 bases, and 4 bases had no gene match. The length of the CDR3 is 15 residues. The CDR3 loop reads CASSQDVDRGPTIYF. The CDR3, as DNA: TGTGCCAGCAGCCAAGACGTGGACAGGGGGCCCACCATATATTTT.

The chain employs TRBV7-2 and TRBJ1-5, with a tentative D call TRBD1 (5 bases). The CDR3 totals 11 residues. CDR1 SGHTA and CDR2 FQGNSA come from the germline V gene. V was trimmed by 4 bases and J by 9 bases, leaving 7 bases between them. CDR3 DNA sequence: TGTGCCAGCAGCTCGGGGGGGCCCCAGCATTTT. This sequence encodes CASSSGGPQHF.

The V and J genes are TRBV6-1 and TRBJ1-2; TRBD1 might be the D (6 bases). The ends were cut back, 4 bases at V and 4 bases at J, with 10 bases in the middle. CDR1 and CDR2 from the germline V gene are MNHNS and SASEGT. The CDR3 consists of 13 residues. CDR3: CASSVGQLYGYTF. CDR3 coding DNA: TGTGCCAGCAGTGTAGGACAGCTCTATGGCTACACCTTC.

CDR3 in amino acids: CPRYEQYF. Written as DNA, the CDR3 is TGTCCAAGGTACGAGCAGTACTTC. V gene TRBV19 combines with J gene TRBJ2-7; D not certain. The length of the CDR3 is 8 residues. CDR1 is LNHDA, CDR2 SQIVND, per germline (reference sequence).

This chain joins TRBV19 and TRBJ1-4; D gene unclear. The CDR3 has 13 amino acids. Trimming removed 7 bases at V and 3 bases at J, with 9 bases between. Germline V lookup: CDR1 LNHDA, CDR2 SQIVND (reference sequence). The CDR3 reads CASNGVSNEKLFF. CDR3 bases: TGTGCCAGTAACGGGGTATCTAATGAAAAACTGTTTTTT.

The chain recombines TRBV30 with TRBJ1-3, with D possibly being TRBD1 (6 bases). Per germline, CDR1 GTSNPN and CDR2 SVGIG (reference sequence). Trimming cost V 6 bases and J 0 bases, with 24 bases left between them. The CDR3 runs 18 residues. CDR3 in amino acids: CACTGTRYIRTSGNTIYF. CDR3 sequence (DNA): TGTGCCTGTACCGGGACACGATACATTCGGACCTCTGGAAACACCATATATTTT.

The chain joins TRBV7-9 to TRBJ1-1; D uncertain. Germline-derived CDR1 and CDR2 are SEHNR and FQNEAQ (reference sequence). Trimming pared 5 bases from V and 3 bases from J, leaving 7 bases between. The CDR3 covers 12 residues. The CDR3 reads CASSPWDTEAFF. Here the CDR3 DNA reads TGTGCCAGCAGCCCGTGGGACACTGAAGCTTTCTTT.

Written as DNA, the CDR3 is TGTGCCAGCAGACCCTCGGGGGGGCCAAACTATGGCTACACCTTC. Its translation: CASRPSGGPNYGYTF. The rearrangement links TRBV27 to TRBJ1-2; a weak D match, TRBD1 (6 bases). The CDR3 totals 15 residues. Trimming shortened V by 6 bases and J by 2 bases, and 16 bases separated the two germline ends. CDR1 MNHEY and CDR2 SMNVEV come from the germline V gene (reference sequence).

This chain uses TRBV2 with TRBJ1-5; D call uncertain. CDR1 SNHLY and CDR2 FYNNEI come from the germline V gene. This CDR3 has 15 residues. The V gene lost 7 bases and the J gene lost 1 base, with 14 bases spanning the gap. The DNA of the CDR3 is TGTGCCAGCACCCCCAACAGTGAGAGCAATCAGCCCCAGCATTTT. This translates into CASTPNSESNQPQHF.

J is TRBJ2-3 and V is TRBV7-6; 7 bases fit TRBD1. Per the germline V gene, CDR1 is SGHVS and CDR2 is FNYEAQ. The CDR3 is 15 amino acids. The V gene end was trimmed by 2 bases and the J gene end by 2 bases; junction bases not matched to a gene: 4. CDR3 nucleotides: TGTGCCAGCAGCTTAAGGGGGCTTTTCACAGATACGCAGTATTTT. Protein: CASSLRGLFTDTQYF.

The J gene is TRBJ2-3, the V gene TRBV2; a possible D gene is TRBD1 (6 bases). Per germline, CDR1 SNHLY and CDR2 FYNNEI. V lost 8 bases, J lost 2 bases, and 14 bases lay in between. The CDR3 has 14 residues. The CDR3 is CASQGLTNTDTQYF. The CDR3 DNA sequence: TGTGCCAGCCAGGGGCTTACGAACACAGATACGCAGTATTTT.

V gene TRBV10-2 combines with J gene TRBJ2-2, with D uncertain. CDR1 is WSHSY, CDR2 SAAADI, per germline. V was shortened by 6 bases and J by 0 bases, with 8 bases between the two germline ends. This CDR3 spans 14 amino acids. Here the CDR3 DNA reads TGCGCCAGCAGGGCACTCTCGAACACCGGGGAGCTGTTTTTT. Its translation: CASRALSNTGELFF.